The 14 T cell receptor beta chains given below trace back to one sample, sequenced in a study of siplizumab effects on memory and regulatory T cells (dated by TCRdb to between 2018 and 2021). The library was produced with the immunoSEQ multiplex PCR assay. TCRdb mirrors the immuneACCESS table, restricted to in-frame sequences. Some clones are absent from its copies; in checked studies, under half trace to an unresolved V gene, and the reason for the others is unknown. The sample table shows over 85,000 clones, and roughly 92% are seen once. 1% to 1.5% of the sample comes from the top ten. Sequenced material: CD4+ T cells sorted from blood. The receptors were sampled from a human donor in good health.

The chain carries TRBV6-1 and TRBJ2-3; D might be TRBD1 (5 bases). The CDR3 consists of 13 residues. The V end lost 6 bases, the J end lost 7 bases, and 14 bases lay between the germline ends. The germline V gene has CDR1 MNHNS and CDR2 SASEGT. The CDR3 reads CASRNSDTHTQYF. CDR3 DNA: TGTGCCAGCAGAAATTCGGACACCCATACGCAGTATTTT.

The rearrangement links TRBV18 to TRBJ2-1; D is ambiguous. V was pared by 5 bases and J by 5 bases, with 13 bases between. CDR3 length equals 14 residues. CDR1 and CDR2 from the germline V gene are KGHSH and LQKENI. The CDR3 coding sequence is TGTGCCAGCTCAGAAACCACCCGTAACAATGAGCAGTTCTTC. Translation: CASSETTRNNEQFF.

This chain connects TRBV6-5 to TRBJ1-3, with no clear D. This CDR3 comprises 14 residues. The germline V and J ends were trimmed by 0 bases and 2 bases, with 5 bases remaining between them. Germline CDR1 is MNHEY and CDR2 is SVGAGI. The CDR3 reads CASSYSMTGNTIYF. CDR3 DNA: TGTGCCAGCAGTTACTCGATGACTGGAAACACCATATATTTT.

The chain recombines TRBV6-1 with TRBJ2-7; D uncertain. Trimming took off 2 bases at V and 2 bases at J, with 7 bases between the two ends. CDR3 length: 13 amino acids. Germline V gene data show CDR1 as MNHNS and CDR2 as SASEGT. The CDR3 DNA sequence: TGTGCCAGCAGTGAACAGGAGACCTACGAGCAGTACTTC. Amino acids: CASSEQETYEQYF.

The V gene is TRBV21-1, the J gene TRBJ1-1. TRBV21-1 is tagged as a pseudogene. The CDR3 consists of 15 residues. The CDR3 is CASSKGGPMNTEAFF. The CDR3 region has the DNA TGTGCCAGCAGCAAAGGAGGACCAATGAACACTGAAGCTTTCTTT.

The CDR3, as DNA: TGTGCCAGCAGTCACCTCGACAGGGGGCCGGTCGATGGCTACACCTTC. Protein product: CASSHLDRGPVDGYTF. This rearrangement joins TRBV28 to TRBJ1-2; 10 positions match TRBD1. The V and J ends lost 5 bases and 6 bases, in that order; junction bases with no gene match: 12. From germline, CDR1 is MDHEN and CDR2 SYDVKM. This CDR3 comprises 16 residues.

This clone occurred once. The chain carries TRBV30 and TRBJ1-1; 7 nucleotides align to TRBD1. V lost 2 bases, J lost 4 bases, and 7 bases stayed unmatched. This CDR3 has 14 amino acids. Germline CDR1 and CDR2: GTSNPN and SVGIG (reference sequence). As DNA, the CDR3 is TGTGCCTGGAGTCGCCTGACAGGGAGCACTGAAGCTTTCTTT. Translated, it gives CAWSRLTGSTEAFF. Complete variable domain (other parts from reference TRBV30 and TRBJ1-1): SQTIHQWPATLVQPVGSPLSLECTVEGTSNPNLYWYRQAAGRGLQLLFYSVGIGQISSEVPQNLSASRPQDRQFILSSKKLLLSDSGFYLCAWSRLTGSTEAFFGQGTRLTVV.

The rearrangement links TRBV20-1 to TRBJ2-3; unclear D gene. This CDR3 region has 11 residues. Germline CDR1 and CDR2: DFQATT and SNEGSKA (reference sequence). Trimming stripped 6 bases from V and 2 bases from J, with 6 bases between. The CDR3 DNA is TGCAGTGCAGAGGTCACAGATACGCAGTATTTT. It translates to CSAEVTDTQYF.

The chain couples TRBV19 to TRBJ1-2; D remains ambiguous. From germline, CDR1 is LNHDA and CDR2 SQIVND (reference sequence). V dropped 8 bases and J dropped 2 bases, with 12 bases sitting between them. The CDR3 sequence is 13 residues long. For the CDR3, the DNA is TGTGCCAGTTCCGGACCGCCGAACTATGGCTACACCTTC. Translating it yields CASSGPPNYGYTF.

This chain links TRBV7-8 with TRBJ1-6; D gene uncertain. The CDR3 runs to 13 residues. V was pared by 1 base and J by 7 bases, with 5 bases between. CDR1 and CDR2 (germline): SGHVS, FQNEAQ. CDR3 region: CASSLDRNSPLHF. For the CDR3, the DNA is TGTGCCAGCAGCTTAGACAGAAATTCACCCCTCCACTTT. Complete variable domain (other parts from reference TRBV7-8 and TRBJ1-6): GAGVSQSPRYKVAKRGQDVALRCDPISGHVSLFWYQQALGQGPEFLTYFQNEAQLDKSGLPSDRFFAERPEGSVSTLKIQRTQQEDSAVYLCASSLDRNSPLHFGNGTRLTVT.

This chain connects TRBV6-5 to TRBJ2-3; D may be TRBD2 (5 bases). The CDR3 runs 13 residues. The germline V gene has CDR1 MNHEY and CDR2 SVGAGI. The V end lost 6 bases, the J end lost 2 bases, and 9 bases lay between the germline ends. The CDR3 DNA sequence: TGTGCCAGCAGCCGGGATTCCACAGATACGCAGTATTTT. Protein product: CASSRDSTDTQYF.

This clone occurred a few times. The chain joins TRBV5-1 to TRBJ1-5, with 7 positions matching TRBD1. The germline V gene encodes CDR1 SGHRS and CDR2 YFSETQ. V was pared by 4 bases and J by 5 bases, with 6 bases of the junction left unmatched. CDR3 length: 14 residues. CDR3 loop: CASSDGDSHQPQHF. CDR3 in DNA: TGCGCCAGCAGCGATGGGGACAGTCATCAGCCCCAGCATTTT.

This rearrangement joins TRBV2 to TRBJ1-3; TRBD1 is a possible D gene (6 bases). The V gene's germline CDR1 is SNHLY and CDR2 FYNNEI. The CDR3 runs 18 residues. Trimming removed 6 bases from V and 7 bases from J, with 28 bases in between. In DNA form, the CDR3 reads TGTGCCAGCAGGGGGGGCGAGGGAAGCCAACTCTGGAGGAACACCATATATTTT. Its translation is CASRGGEGSQLWRNTIYF.

This rearrangement joins TRBV6-1 to TRBJ1-5; no clear D gene. Trimming left V 1 base short and J 3 bases short, with 10 bases between. This CDR3 contains 15 residues. Germline loops: CDR1 MNHNS, CDR2 SASEGT. CDR3 protein: CASSEGGRHNQPQHF. DNA of the CDR3: TGTGCCAGCAGTGAAGGGGGAAGGCACAATCAGCCCCAGCATTTT.